A selection of T cell receptor beta chains follows, all from one sample in a study of CD8+CD57+ T cells in acquired aplastic anemia. TCRdb used MiXCR to reprocess the reads, holding one entry per CDR3 protein. This sample has about 190,000 distinct CDR3 sequences; around 66% occur once, and the top ten carry more than 45%. The sample comprised sorted CD4+, CD8+, or CD8+CD57+ T cells (not recorded which) from PBMCs. These receptors all stem from a human donor with severe aplastic anemia or a healthy control (not recorded which). Both conserved end residues are part of each CDR3.

TRBV6-2/TRBV6-3,CASSLAGELFF
TRBV19,CASSTSFRRDGYTF
TRBV4-3,CASSQGTDMISGNTIYF
TRBV6-5,CASSYAEGWGTEAFF
TRBV24-1,CATTWTGGFKQPQHF
TRBV5-1,CASSLDLTGGNPLSGANVLTF
TRBV2,CASSEVAGLNTIYF
TRBV12-3/TRBV12-4,CAVAGTAYNEQFF
TRBV10-3,CAIGRGNSPLHF
TRBV27,CASSSSGANQPQHF